The clone carrying this T cell receptor beta chain is categorized as medium-sized (0.01 to 0.1%). The antigen remains unidentified. This sample is drawn from a study of spatial heterogeneity in lung cancer. Study-level background: Fewer alpha-chain than beta-chain sequences were consistently detected. Study results and caveats: In tumors, expanded intratumoral alpha and beta TCR counts tracked mutation counts.

Each CDR3 protein gets one entry after TCRdb re-called the 5' RACE reads with MiXCR. Counted here are several hundred distinct CDR3 sequences, around 24% occurring once; the ten biggest clones make up around 25%. Time point noted: sample taken at primary tumor resection. The donors comprised about 70 untreated early-stage non-small cell lung cancer patients. This clonotype originated in a male donor with early-stage non-small cell lung cancer. Sequences were derived from lung tumor tissue, sampled at surgery.

The CDR3 bases are TGTGCCAGCAGTTTCGGGAGCACAGATACGCAGTATTTT. It encodes CASSFGSTDTQYF. The V gene is TRBV28, the J gene TRBJ2-3; no reliable D call. The length of the CDR3 is 13 residues. V gave up 3 bases and J gave up 0 bases, with 4 bases separating them. In germline, CDR1 is MDHEN, CDR2 SYDVKM.